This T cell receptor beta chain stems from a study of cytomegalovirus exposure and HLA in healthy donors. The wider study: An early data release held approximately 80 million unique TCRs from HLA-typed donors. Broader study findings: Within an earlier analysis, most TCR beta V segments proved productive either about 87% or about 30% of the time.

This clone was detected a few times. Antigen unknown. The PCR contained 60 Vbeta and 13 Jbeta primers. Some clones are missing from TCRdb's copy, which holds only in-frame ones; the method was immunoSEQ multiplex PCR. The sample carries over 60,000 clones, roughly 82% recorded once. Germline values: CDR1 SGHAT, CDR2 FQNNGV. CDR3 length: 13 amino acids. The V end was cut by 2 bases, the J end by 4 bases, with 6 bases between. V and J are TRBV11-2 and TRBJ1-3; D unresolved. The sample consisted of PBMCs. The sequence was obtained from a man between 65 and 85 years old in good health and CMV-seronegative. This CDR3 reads CASSLTEGNTIYF. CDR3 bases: TGTGCCAGCAGCTTAACAGAGGGAAACACCATATATTTT.